The 9 T cell receptor beta chains given below trace back to one sample, sequenced in a study of breast tumors, draining lymph nodes, adjacent tissues. TCRdb passed the multiplex PCR reads through MiXCR, listing each CDR3 protein once. The table includes hundreds of thousands of distinct CDR3 sequences, approximately 30% detected once. The lymph nodes were axillary draining lymph nodes from breast cancer patients. Input material: axillary lymph node tissue. The receptors originated from a female donor with breast cancer. Some clones in this sample may be carry-over from other donors' samples.

The CDR3 DNA sequence: TGTGCCAGCAGCTTAAGGTGCGTAAACCCAGCGGGAGCCTACGAGCAGTACTTC. It encodes CASSLRCVNPAGAYEQYF. The chain has TRBV11-2 and TRBJ2-7, with 8 bases that match TRBD2. The junction had 14 bases not matched to a gene; V was cut back by 2 bases and J by 2 bases. In germline, CDR1 is SGHAT, CDR2 FQNNGV. This CDR3 region has 18 residues.

This clonotype was counted at least ten times. The chain couples TRBV25-1 to TRBJ1-5; no clear D. The CDR3 has 15 amino acids. V was shortened by 1 base and J by 0 bases, with 7 bases between the two germline ends. Germline V gene lookup returns CDR1 MGHDK and CDR2 SYGVNS. The CDR3 loop reads CASSESSGSNQPQHF. The DNA of the CDR3 is TGTGCCAGCAGTGAATCATCCGGTAGCAATCAGCCCCAGCATTTT.

The table lists this clonotype with many counts. The rearrangement joins TRBV6-5 to TRBJ2-7, with 8 bases aligning to TRBD1. The J segment lost 1 base and the V segment lost 5 bases, leaving 4 bases of the junction unmatched. This CDR3 has 14 residues. Germline-derived CDR1 and CDR2 are MNHEY and SVGAGI. The CDR3 region has the DNA TGTGCCAGCAGTCACGACAGGGGATCCTACGAGCAGTACTTC. This gives the protein CASSHDRGSYEQYF.

As regards this clonotype: One junction end does not reproduce the germline sequence, and a read error may be involved. The chain couples TRBV6-5 to TRBJ2-3; D gene ambiguous. This CDR3 has 13 residues. In germline, CDR1 is MNHEY, CDR2 SVGAGI. The CDR3 spells CASSHSSTDTQYF. CDR3 coding DNA: TGTGCCAGCAGTCACTCAAGCACAGATACGCAGTATTTT.

The chain uses TRBV6-2 or TRBV6-3 and TRBJ2-3; 7 bases align to TRBD2. Germline V CDR1 and CDR2: MNHEY, SVGEGT. The CDR3 totals 17 residues. Trimming cost V 2 bases and J 4 bases; bases outside gene matches: 12. Here the CDR3 DNA reads TGTGCCAGCAGTTACGGGGCGAGCGGGATTATCGCAGATACGCAGTATTTT. It encodes CASSYGASGIIADTQYF.

This clonotype appeared many times. The rearrangement links TRBV19 to TRBJ1-2, with a possible D match to TRBD1 (6 bases). This CDR3 has 16 residues. V dropped 5 bases and J dropped 7 bases, with 23 bases sitting between them. Germline loops: CDR1 LNHDA, CDR2 SQIVND (reference sequence). In DNA form, the CDR3 reads TGTGCCAGTAGTGTTAGAACAGGGATTCAGGAGGGTGGCTACACCTTC. Encoded protein: CASSVRTGIQEGGYTF.

A remark on this clonotype: The CDR3 end shows no conserved phenylalanine or tryptophan, and so a read error is likely. The limits of the CDR3 on the DNA are not certain, so only TCRdb's listed CDR3 is given. V is TRBV6-6 and J is TRBJ2-6; the table's D call TRBD2 went unverified against the DNA. The CDR3 spans 9 amino acids, including both terminal residues. Germline V gene sequence: CDR1 MNHNY, CDR2 SVGAGI (reference sequence). The CDR3 loop reads CASNLAGGP.

This clonotype was detected many times. The J gene is TRBJ2-5, the V gene TRBV10-2, with 8 bases matching TRBD2. Germline V gene lookup returns CDR1 WSHSY and CDR2 SAAADI. After removal of 6 bases from V and 2 bases from J, the junction contained 2 bases not matched to a gene. There are 13 residues in the CDR3. This CDR3 is CASRTSVQETQYF. The CDR3, as DNA: TGCGCCAGCAGGACTAGCGTACAAGAGACCCAGTACTTC.

The chain recombines TRBV9 with TRBJ2-7; TRBD2 matches 9 bases. The tail of the sequence fits TRBJ2-5 better, so the J call may be wrong. Germline CDR1 is SGDLS and CDR2 is YYNGEE. The CDR3 length is 16 residues. This chain's CDR3 is CASSVGNSGGEETQYF. The CDR3 coding sequence is TGTGCCAGCAGCGTAGGTAATAGCGGGGGTGAAGAGACCCAGTACTTC.